Below, 3 T cell receptor beta chains from the same sample are listed, as sequenced in a study of T cell responses to AZD1222 COVID-19 vaccine. Profiling relied on immunoSEQ multiplex PCR, and the TCRdb table lists in-frame clones only, not all of them. Here the sample spans 150,000 to 200,000 clones, around 94% being singletons. Sequencing used peripheral blood, obtained on day 0 of AZD1222 vaccination. These receptors were taken from an adult in good health.

The V gene is TRBV28, the J gene TRBJ1-6; 7 bases match TRBD1. The V segment lost 8 bases and the J segment 7 bases; nucleotides outside the gene matches: 11. The CDR3 sequence is 15 residues long. Germline V gene lookup returns CDR1 MDHEN and CDR2 SYDVKM. The CDR3 region is CASRERQGLNSPLHF. The CDR3 nucleotides are TGTGCCAGCCGGGAAAGACAGGGCCTAAATTCACCCCTCCACTTT.

The chain employs TRBV2 and TRBJ1-2; D is undetermined. V was trimmed by 6 bases and J by 2 bases, leaving 7 bases between them. CDR3 size: 12 residues. CDR1 SNHLY and CDR2 FYNNEI come from the germline V gene. CDR3 sequence: CASRTENYGYTF. The DNA for the CDR3 is TGTGCCAGCAGAACAGAAAACTATGGCTACACCTTC.

The chain recombines TRBV28 with TRBJ1-6; tentatively, D is TRBD1 (5 bases). The CDR3 is made up of 14 amino acids. Germline CDR1 MDHEN, CDR2 SYDVKM. Trimming pared 4 bases from V and 9 bases from J, leaving 13 bases between. This CDR3 reads CASSSQVKGSPLHF. The CDR3 region has the DNA TGTGCCAGCAGTTCACAGGTCAAGGGTTCACCCCTCCACTTT.